This TCR beta chain is drawn from a study of human T cells and chemical hapten exposure. Overall study: During the approximately 25-week study period, patients had diphenylcyclopropenone applied to the scalp every week. Per-sample TCR yield variation was attributed mainly to small pooled library volume differences.

Germline-derived CDR1 and CDR2 are SGHRS and YFSETQ. CDR3 length: 13 amino acids. Trimming left V 4 bases short and J 4 bases short, with 11 bases between. The table lists this clonotype with many counts. From the RACE reads, TCRdb called clonotypes with MiXCR, one entry per CDR3 protein. This table has more than 80,000 distinct CDR3 sequences, about 6.8% appearing once. Time point reported: patch test 1, 2 weeks after DPC sensitization. Indicated treatment: therapeutic diphenylcyclopropenone sensitization with weekly scalp DPC. The V gene is TRBV5-1, the J gene TRBJ2-5; D is undetermined. This specimen was whole blood, taken in connection with sensitization to the hapten diphenylcyclopropenone (DPC). The TCR was taken from a woman aged 30 to 39 with alopecia areata. Some clones in this sample may be carry-over from other donors' samples. CDR3: CASSMGNTETQYF. The CDR3 DNA reads as TGCGCCAGCAGCATGGGGAATACAGAGACCCAGTACTTC.